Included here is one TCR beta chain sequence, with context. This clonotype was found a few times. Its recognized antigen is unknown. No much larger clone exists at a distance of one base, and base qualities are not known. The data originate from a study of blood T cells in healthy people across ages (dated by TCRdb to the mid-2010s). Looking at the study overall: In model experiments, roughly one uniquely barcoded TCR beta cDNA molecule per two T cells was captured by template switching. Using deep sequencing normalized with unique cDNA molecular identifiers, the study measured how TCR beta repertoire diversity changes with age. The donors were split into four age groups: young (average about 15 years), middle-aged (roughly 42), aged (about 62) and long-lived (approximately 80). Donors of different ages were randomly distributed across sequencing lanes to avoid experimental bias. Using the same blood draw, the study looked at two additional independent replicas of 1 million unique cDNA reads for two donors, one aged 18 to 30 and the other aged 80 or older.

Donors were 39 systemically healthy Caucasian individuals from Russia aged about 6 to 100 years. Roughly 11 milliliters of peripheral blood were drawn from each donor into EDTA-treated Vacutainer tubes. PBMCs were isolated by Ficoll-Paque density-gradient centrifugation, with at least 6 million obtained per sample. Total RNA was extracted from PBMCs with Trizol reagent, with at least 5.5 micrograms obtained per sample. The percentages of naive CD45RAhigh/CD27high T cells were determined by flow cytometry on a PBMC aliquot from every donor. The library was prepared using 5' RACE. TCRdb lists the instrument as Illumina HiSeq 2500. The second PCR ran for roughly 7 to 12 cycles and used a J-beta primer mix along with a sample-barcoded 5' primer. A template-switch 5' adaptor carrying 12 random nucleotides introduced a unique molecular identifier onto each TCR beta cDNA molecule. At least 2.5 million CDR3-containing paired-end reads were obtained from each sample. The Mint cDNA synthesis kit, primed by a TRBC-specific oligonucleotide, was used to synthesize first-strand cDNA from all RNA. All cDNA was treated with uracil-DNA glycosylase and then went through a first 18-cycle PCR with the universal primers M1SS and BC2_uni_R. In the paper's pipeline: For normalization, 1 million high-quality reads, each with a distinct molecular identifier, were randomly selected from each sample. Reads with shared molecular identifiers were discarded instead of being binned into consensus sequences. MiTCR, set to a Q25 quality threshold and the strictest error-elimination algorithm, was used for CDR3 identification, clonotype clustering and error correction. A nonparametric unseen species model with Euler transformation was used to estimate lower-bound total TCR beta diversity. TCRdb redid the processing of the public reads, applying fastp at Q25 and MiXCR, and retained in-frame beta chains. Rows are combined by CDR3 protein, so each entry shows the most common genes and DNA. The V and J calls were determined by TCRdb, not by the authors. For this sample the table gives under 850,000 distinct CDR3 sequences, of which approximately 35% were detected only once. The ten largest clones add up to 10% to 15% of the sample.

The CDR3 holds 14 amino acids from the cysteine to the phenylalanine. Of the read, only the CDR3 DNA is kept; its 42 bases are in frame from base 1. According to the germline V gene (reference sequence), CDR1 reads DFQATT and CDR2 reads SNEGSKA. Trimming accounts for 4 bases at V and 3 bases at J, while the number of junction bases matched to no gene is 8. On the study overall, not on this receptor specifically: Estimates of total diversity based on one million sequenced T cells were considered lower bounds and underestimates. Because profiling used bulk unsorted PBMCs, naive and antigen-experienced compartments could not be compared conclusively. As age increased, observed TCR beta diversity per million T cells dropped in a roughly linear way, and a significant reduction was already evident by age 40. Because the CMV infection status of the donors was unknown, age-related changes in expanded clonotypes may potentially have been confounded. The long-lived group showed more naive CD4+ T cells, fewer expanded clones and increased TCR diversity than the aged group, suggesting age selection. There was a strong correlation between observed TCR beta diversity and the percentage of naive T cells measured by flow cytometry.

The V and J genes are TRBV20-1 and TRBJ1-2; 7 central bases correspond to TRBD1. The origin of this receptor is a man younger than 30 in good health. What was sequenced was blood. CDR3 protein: CSANPATGDYGYTF. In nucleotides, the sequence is TGCAGTGCTAACCCTGCTACAGGGGACTATGGCTACACCTTC.